Below are 22 T cell receptor beta chains sequenced from a single sample in a study of T cell responses to AZD1222 COVID-19 vaccine. Profiling relied on immunoSEQ multiplex PCR, and the TCRdb table lists in-frame clones only, not all of them. The sample lists around 60,000 clones, 80% to 90% occurring once. Source: peripheral blood, taken on day 0 of AZD1222 vaccination. Receptors originate from an adult in good health.

The J gene is TRBJ1-1, the V gene TRBV6-5, with a possible D match to TRBD1 (6 bases). The germline V and J ends were trimmed by 6 bases and 5 bases, with 13 bases remaining between them. This CDR3 is built from 13 residues. Germline CDR1 is MNHEY and CDR2 is SVGAGI. In DNA, the CDR3 is TGTGCCAGCAGGCAACAGGGTGGGACTGAAGCTTTCTTT. Protein sequence: CASRQQGGTEAFF.

This clone has just one count. The rearrangement joins TRBV3-1 (or the pseudogene TRBV3-2) to TRBJ1-6; TRBD1 aligns across 7 bases. The CDR3 loop spans 16 amino acids. With V trimmed by 5 bases and J by 9 bases, 13 bases remained unmatched. Germline CDR1 reads LGHDT; CDR2 reads YNNKEL (reference sequence). CDR3 protein: CASSGQVGTPISPLHF. CDR3 DNA sequence: TGTGCCAGCAGCGGACAGGTCGGGACACCGATTTCACCCCTCCACTTT.

V gene TRBV2 combines with J gene TRBJ2-5, with 13 nucleotides matching TRBD2. Germline V gives CDR1 SNHLY, CDR2 FYNNEI. The CDR3 extends over 16 amino acids. Unmatched junction bases numbered 6, after V lost 7 bases and J lost 1 base. The CDR3 loop reads CASTGTSGILQETQYF. The CDR3, as DNA: TGTGCCAGCACCGGGACTAGCGGGATACTCCAAGAGACCCAGTACTTC. The full variable domain, rest sourced from reference TRBV2 and TRBJ2-5, is EPEVTQTPSHQVTQMGQEVILRCVPISNHLYFYWYRQILGQKVEFLVSFYNNEISEKSEIFDDQFSVERPDGSNFTLKIRSTKLEDSAMYFCASTGTSGILQETQYFGPGTRLLVL.

This chain links TRBV5-1 with TRBJ2-3; TRBD2 matches at 9 bases. Germline V CDR1 and CDR2: SGHRS, YFSETQ. The CDR3 length is 16 residues. Germline trimming cut 0 bases from V and 2 bases from J; bases unmatched to any gene: 4. CDR3 in amino acids: CASSLATSGSTDTQYF. DNA of the CDR3: TGCGCCAGCAGCTTGGCGACTAGCGGATCCACAGATACGCAGTATTTT.

V usage is TRBV18 and J usage is TRBJ1-3; tentative D call: TRBD1 (5 bases). Germline V CDR1 and CDR2: KGHSH, LQKENI. The CDR3 consists of 16 residues. V was pared by 3 bases and J by 2 bases, with 14 bases between. CDR3 protein: CASSPGTSGPGNTIYF. DNA of the CDR3: TGTGCCAGCTCACCTGGGACTAGCGGGCCTGGAAACACCATATATTTT.

The gene calls are TRBV11-2 and TRBJ1-1; D gene uncertain. Germline CDR1 and CDR2: SGHAT and FQNNGV. V lost 1 base, J lost 6 bases, and 15 bases lay in between. This CDR3 contains 15 residues. CDR3 nucleotide sequence: TGTGCCAGCAGCTTAGCCCAAATAACTGGGGCTGAAGCTTTCTTT. Its translation is CASSLAQITGAEAFF.

The rearrangement links TRBV3-1 (or the pseudogene TRBV3-2) to TRBJ1-1, with D hard to call. This CDR3 region has 15 residues. Between the trimmed V and J ends, which lost 5 bases and 8 bases, there was a span of 21 bases. Germline CDR1 and CDR2: LGHDT and YNNKEL (reference sequence). CDR3 sequence: CASSSLLTQSGEAFF. In DNA, the CDR3 is TGTGCCAGCAGCTCCCTTCTTACCCAATCGGGGGAAGCTTTCTTT.

The sample holds a few counts of this clone. The chain couples TRBV10-1 to TRBJ1-3; D unclear. CDR3 length equals 14 residues. The germline V gene has CDR1 WNHNN and CDR2 SYGVQD (reference sequence). Deletions cut 3 bases from V and 4 bases from J, with 10 bases between. CDR3 bases: TGCGCCAGCAGTGAAAATCTTGTGGGAAACACCATATATTTT. It codes for CASSENLVGNTIYF.

This rearrangement joins TRBV5-1 to TRBJ1-2, with D hard to call. V was cut by 4 bases and J by 8 bases, with 12 bases left in between. The CDR3 sequence is 12 residues long. The V gene's germline CDR1 is SGHRS and CDR2 YFSETQ. CDR3: CASSQSTSGYTF. The DNA of the CDR3 is TGCGCCAGCAGCCAATCTACAAGCGGCTACACCTTC.

This clone was recorded only once. V gene TRBV19 combines with J gene TRBJ2-3; TRBD2 matches at 14 bases. The ends lost 3 bases at V and 0 bases at J; junction bases unmatched: 5. The CDR3 length is 18 residues. CDR1 LNHDA and CDR2 SQIVND come from the germline V gene (reference sequence). The CDR3 DNA follows: TGTGCCAGTAGTATTGGGACTAGCGGGGGCCTGAGCACAGATACGCAGTATTTT. This sequence encodes CASSIGTSGGLSTDTQYF.

The chain joins TRBV2 to TRBJ1-4; D is possibly TRBD1 (6 bases). Trimming took 4 bases from V and 8 from J, leaving 11 bases between them. In germline, CDR1 is SNHLY, CDR2 FYNNEI. The CDR3 runs 13 residues. The CDR3 protein is CASSGRGGEKLFF. The CDR3 nucleotides are TGTGCCAGCAGTGGCAGGGGCGGAGAAAAACTGTTTTTT.

The rearrangement joins TRBV12-3 or TRBV12-4 to TRBJ1-2; D is unclear. V was cut by 6 bases and J by 0 bases, with 5 bases left in between. This CDR3 region has 12 residues. The CDR3 DNA sequence: TGTGCCAGCAGGCAACCTAACTATGGCTACACCTTC. It is translated as CASRQPNYGYTF.

CDR3 DNA: TGTGCCAGCAGTGCCCGACAGGGAGTAGTTGGCAATCAGCCCCAGCATTTT. Its protein is CASSARQGVVGNQPQHF. The chain uses TRBV6-1 and TRBJ1-5; 7 bases agree with TRBD1. The germline gives CDR1 MNHNS, CDR2 SASEGT. The CDR3 loop spans 17 amino acids. Trimming removed 4 bases from V and 2 bases from J; junction bases left unmatched: 11.

The CDR3 here is CASSIGEGNYGYTF. CDR3 bases: TGTGCCAGTAGTATTGGTGAGGGCAACTATGGCTACACCTTC. The genes are TRBV19 and TRBJ1-2; D call uncertain. Per the germline V gene, CDR1 is LNHDA and CDR2 is SQIVND (reference sequence). CDR3 length equals 14 residues. V was shortened by 3 bases and J by 2 bases, with 10 bases between the two germline ends.

V and J are TRBV3-1 (or the pseudogene TRBV3-2) and TRBJ1-2, with TRBD1 as a possible D gene (5 bases). The CDR3 covers 13 residues. Deletions cut 3 bases from V and 6 bases from J, with 11 bases between. Germline V gives CDR1 LGHDT, CDR2 YNNKEL (reference sequence). This chain's CDR3 is CASSQGGVDGYTF. Here the CDR3 DNA reads TGTGCCAGCAGCCAGGGGGGGGTGGATGGCTACACCTTC.

The chain has TRBV5-1 and TRBJ1-1; D is ambiguous. CDR3 length equals 14 residues. The V end was cut by 0 bases, the J end by 5 bases, with 11 bases between. Germline CDR1 and CDR2: SGHRS and YFSETQ. CDR3: CASSLGPASTEAFF. The CDR3, as DNA: TGCGCCAGCAGCTTGGGGCCGGCGTCTACTGAAGCTTTCTTT.

V gene TRBV7-6 combines with J gene TRBJ1-1; tentatively, D is TRBD1 (6 bases). CDR3 length: 15 amino acids. Per germline, CDR1 SGHVS and CDR2 FNYEAQ. V was clipped by 4 bases and J by 1 base, with 13 bases between them. The CDR3 DNA follows: TGTGCCAGCAGCTCCCAGGGGAACTCGAACACTGAAGCTTTCTTT. It is translated as CASSSQGNSNTEAFF.

The chain is built from TRBV20-1 and TRBJ1-6; maybe TRBD1 (6 bases). The CDR3 spans 18 residues. V lost 3 bases and J lost 7, with 25 bases in between. CDR1 is DFQATT, CDR2 SNEGSKA, per germline (reference sequence). The CDR3 nucleotides are TGCAGTGCTAGTCCCCGGGGCAGGGGAAGTACGGGAAATTCACCCCTCCACTTT. As protein: CSASPRGRGSTGNSPLHF.

The V gene is TRBV6-5, the J gene TRBJ2-2; the D is unclear. Trimming pared 4 bases from V and 1 base from J, leaving 7 bases between. Germline V gives CDR1 MNHEY, CDR2 SVGAGI. The length of the CDR3 is 14 residues. CDR3 residues: CASSSRWNTGELFF. The CDR3, as DNA: TGTGCCAGCAGTTCCAGGTGGAACACCGGGGAGCTGTTTTTT.

This rearrangement joins TRBV6-5 to TRBJ2-7; 8 bases align to TRBD1. The length of the CDR3 is 14 residues. The germline CDR1 and CDR2 sequences are MNHEY and SVGAGI. Trimming at V came to 7 bases and at J to 5 bases, leaving 10 bases not matched to a gene. In DNA form, the CDR3 reads TGTGCCAGCACCTCCGGACAGGGTGGCGACGAGCAGTACTTC. This encodes CASTSGQGGDEQYF.

V and J are TRBV2 and TRBJ1-2, with TRBD1 identical over 7 bases. With 4 bases clipped from V and 4 bases from J, the junction kept 3 bases outside the gene matches. This CDR3 region has 13 residues. Germline V lookup: CDR1 SNHLY, CDR2 FYNNEI. The CDR3 sequence: CASSGWDSYGYTF. The CDR3 bases are TGTGCCAGCAGTGGGTGGGACAGCTATGGCTACACCTTC.

The chain combines TRBV6-6 with TRBJ2-5, with 7 bases that match TRBD2. Germline assignment: CDR1 MNHNY and CDR2 SVGAGI (reference sequence). The CDR3 is made up of 14 amino acids. The J segment lost 5 bases and the V segment lost 6 bases, leaving 9 bases of the junction unmatched. The CDR3 region has the DNA TGTGCCAGCAGCCCTACTAGCGAGGTGGAGACCCAGTACTTC. It translates to CASSPTSEVETQYF.